Given below is one T cell receptor (beta chain) in context. The antigen is not known. These data originate in a study of beta chain features in type 1 diabetes. Study results and caveats: There were fewer insertions and more deletions at the VDJ junctions of type 1 diabetes patients.

Expressed TCRB transcripts got sequenced, as all isolated RNA was reverse transcribed. Produced via immunoSEQ multiplex PCR; TCRdb's table is partial and in-frame only. The sample lists 250,000 or so clones, 25% to 35% occurring once. The CDR3 has 15 amino acids. Trimming cost V 4 bases and J 3 bases, with 10 bases left between them. CDR1 is WSHSY and CDR2 is SAAADI in the germline V gene. The chain uses TRBV10-2 and TRBJ2-6; D unresolved. The sample consisted of central memory CD4+ T cells from blood. The sequence was collected from a man aged 25-40 years in good health. The CDR3 loop reads CASSGYLLGANVLTF. CDR3 DNA sequence: TGCGCCAGCAGTGGTTACCTCCTTGGGGCCAACGTCCTGACTTTC.